Listed below are T cell receptor beta chains from one sample, sequenced in a study of T cells in Graves' hyperthyroidism and ophthalmopathy. A single record per CDR3 protein comes from TCRdb applying MiXCR to the multiplex PCR reads. The sample includes around 290,000 distinct CDR3 sequences, approximately 14% of them seen just once. Sequencing used blood. These receptors all come from a woman aged 40 to 49 with Graves' hyperthyroidism. Both conserved end residues are part of each CDR3. Each record gives: J gene, V gene, CDR3 protein.

j_call: TRBJ2-1
v_call: TRBV30
cdr3_aa: CAWRVTGGLYNEQFF

j_call: TRBJ1-1
v_call: TRBV19
cdr3_aa: CASSIGRGVTEAFF

j_call: TRBJ1-2
v_call: TRBV19
cdr3_aa: CASSIGGTAYGYTF

j_call: TRBJ2-3
v_call: TRBV5-6
cdr3_aa: CASSLGPLAPSTDTQYF

j_call: TRBJ2-5
v_call: TRBV6-1
cdr3_aa: CASRGLLADQETQYF

j_call: TRBJ2-7
v_call: TRBV27
cdr3_aa: CASSFKGETYEQYF

j_call: TRBJ2-3
v_call: TRBV29-1
cdr3_aa: CSVDRPGGPTSTDTQYF

j_call: TRBJ2-3
v_call: TRBV6-1
cdr3_aa: CASREGAQDTQYF

j_call: TRBJ2-3
v_call: TRBV19
cdr3_aa: CATTSGGTQYF

j_call: TRBJ2-7
v_call: TRBV28
cdr3_aa: CASSPGPTGEQYF

j_call: TRBJ2-1
v_call: TRBV12-3/TRBV12-4
cdr3_aa: CASSYRSGSPYNEQFF

j_call: TRBJ1-2
v_call: TRBV12-3/TRBV12-4
cdr3_aa: CASRKQGNGYTF

j_call: TRBJ1-5
v_call: TRBV6-1
cdr3_aa: CASRTRRGPQHF

j_call: TRBJ2-1
v_call: TRBV11-1
cdr3_aa: CASSLPGVSYNEQFF